This section outlines one TCR beta chain sequence together with its context. This entry is derived from a study of blood T cell repertoires in COVID-19. Per the authors' pipeline: Reference gene primer amplification yielded estimated nucleated cell counts. Profiled with immunoSEQ multiplex PCR; TCRdb holds only in-frame clones, not every one. The V and J calls and the clone size are those of that table, but D and trimming were determined from the DNA. The table includes nearly 300,000 clones, approximately 84% detected once. Sample: peripheral blood. The TCR comes from a human donor with COVID-19, enrolled during active disease. The donor label of this sample is uncertain.

The CDR3 here is CASSFGSRDRGPGNTGELFF. In nucleotides, the CDR3 is TGTGCCAGCAGTTTCGGCTCCCGGGACAGGGGGCCGGGGAACACCGGGGAGCTGTTTTTT. The chain carries TRBV27 and TRBJ2-2, with 12 bases that match TRBD1. The CDR3 is 20 amino acids. Germline assignment: CDR1 MNHEY and CDR2 SMNVEV (reference sequence). V lost 3 bases, J lost 1 base, and 12 bases stayed unmatched.